This T cell receptor (beta chain) was captured in a study of T cells in Graves' hyperthyroidism and ophthalmopathy. This clonotype was counted only a few times. The antigen remains undetermined. Overall study findings and caveats: Blood also contained most expanded thyroid clonotypes above 0.001. By a 13 V-J model, ophthalmopathy was set apart from stable hyperthyroidism.

The CDR3 covers 11 residues. Germline values: CDR1 DFQATT, CDR2 SNEGSKA (reference sequence). Trimming shortened V by 6 bases and J by 9 bases, and 12 bases separated the two germline ends. TCR beta CDR3 sequences were amplified from RNA transcripts. The study used the HTBI primer set for a first-round RT-PCR of the TCR CDR3. TCRdb processed the multiplex PCR reads anew with MiXCR; each CDR3 protein has one entry. Seen here are approximately 690,000 distinct CDR3 sequences, less than 25% observed once, and the top ten hold more than 30%. Sequenced sample: blood. The receptor was isolated from a man aged 25-45 years with Graves' ophthalmopathy. The chain links TRBV20-1 to TRBJ2-4; possibly TRBD2 for D (6 bases). CDR3 sequence: CSAKAGRIQYF. Written as DNA, the CDR3 is TGCAGTGCCAAGGCGGGGCGCATTCAGTACTTC.